Below, 6 T cell receptor beta chains from the same sample are listed, as sequenced in a study of shared clonotypes between healthy human individuals. Sequencing was performed with immunoSEQ multiplex PCR; in TCRdb, only in-frame clones are kept and a portion is missing. The table shows about 1.1 million clones, with about 80% occurring only once. Sequenced material: memory CD4+ T cells from PBMCs. Subset noted: CD45RA-negative fraction. The receptors were gathered from a young man in good health. Some clones in this sample may be carry-over from other donors' samples.

CDR3 in DNA: TGTGCCAGCAGTTTACACCGAAGGTCCTACGAGCAGTACTTC. This gives the protein CASSLHRRSYEQYF. J is TRBJ2-7 and V is TRBV6-5; D is unclear. The CDR3 totals 14 residues. With 4 bases removed from V and 1 base from J, the gap between germline ends came to 11 bases. From germline, CDR1 is MNHEY and CDR2 SVGAGI.

The chain recombines TRBV11-2 with TRBJ2-7, with 12 bases aligning to TRBD1. The CDR3 runs 17 residues. J gave up 3 bases and V 11 bases, and 17 bases lay outside the gene matches. The germline CDR1 and CDR2 sequences are SGHAT and FQNNGV. The CDR3 coding sequence is TGTGCCTCCCGAGGGGGACAGGGGGCCCAAAACTTCTACGAGCAGTACTTC. This translates into CASRGGQGAQNFYEQYF.

The rearrangement uses TRBV5-4 and TRBJ2-7; D possibly matches TRBD1 or TRBD2 (5 bases each). The CDR3 runs 15 residues. Germline V gives CDR1 SGHNT, CDR2 YYREEE (reference sequence). V was pared by 2 bases and J by 3 bases, with 15 bases between. The CDR3 spells CASSLAGRAFYEQYF. CDR3 bases: TGTGCCAGCAGCTTAGCAGGGCGGGCCTTCTACGAGCAGTACTTC.

This clone appeared a single time. The J gene is TRBJ2-1, the V gene TRBV5-1, with no clear D. CDR3 length: 15 amino acids. V was pared by 4 bases and J by 3 bases, with 14 bases between. Germline loops: CDR1 SGHRS, CDR2 YFSETQ. CDR3 loop: CASSPGGHFYNEQFF. The CDR3 bases are TGCGCCAGCAGCCCCGGTGGGCACTTCTACAATGAGCAGTTCTTC.

The chain combines TRBV19 with TRBJ2-1; 8 nucleotides agree with TRBD2. This CDR3 comprises 15 residues. Germline values: CDR1 LNHDA, CDR2 SQIVND (reference sequence). Trimming took 1 base from V and 4 from J; bases not matched to a gene: 3. The CDR3: CASSIGGTRYNEQFF. Here the CDR3 DNA reads TGTGCCAGTAGTATAGGGGGGACTAGATACAATGAGCAGTTCTTC. Using reference TRBV19 and TRBJ2-1 for the parts outside the CDR3, the full variable domain is DGGITQSPKYLFRKEGQNVTLSCEQNLNHDAMYWYRQDPGQGLRLIYYSQIVNDFQKGDIAEGYSVSREKKESFPLTVTSAQKNPTAFYLCASSIGGTRYNEQFFGPGTRLTVL.

The chain joins TRBV2 to TRBJ1-2, with 9 bases aligning to TRBD1. Germline values: CDR1 SNHLY, CDR2 FYNNEI. Trimming at V came to 7 bases and at J to 8 bases, leaving 5 bases not matched to a gene. CDR3 length equals 12 residues. CDR3 region: CASTRQGGGYTF. The DNA for the CDR3 is TGTGCCAGCACCCGACAGGGGGGCGGCTACACCTTC.